The 27 T cell receptor beta chains listed next were all sequenced from one sample in a study of regulatory T cells in long-lasting Graves disease. Relying on iRepertoire HTBI primers and Arm-PCR of CDR3 regions, the team built TCR beta libraries. In TCRdb, the multiplex PCR reads were re-called with MiXCR into one record per CDR3 protein. This repertoire shows more than 450,000 distinct CDR3 sequences, around 12% found once; its top ten account for about 8.9%. The time point is: newly diagnosed GD, antithyroid drugs for less than 3 months. RNA extracted from PBMCs served as the sequencing template. The sample was also linked to a second study, of T cells in Graves' hyperthyroidism and ophthalmopathy.

The starting material was peripheral blood mononuclear cells (PBMCs), obtained at new diagnosis, from a patient treated with antithyroid drugs. These TCRs come from a woman younger than 45 with Graves disease.

This clonotype has more than one count but fewer than ten. The rearrangement links TRBV7-2 to TRBJ2-4, with 12 bases matching TRBD2. The CDR3 loop spans 16 amino acids. The trim removed 5 bases at V and 1 base at J, leaving 3 bases unmatched. The germline V gene has CDR1 SGHTA and CDR2 FQGNSA. The CDR3 DNA follows: TGTGCCAGCAGCGACGGGACTAGCGGGGCCAAAAACATTCAGTACTTC. Protein: CASSDGTSGAKNIQYF.

This clonotype was counted ten times or more. The rearrangement uses TRBV7-9 and TRBJ1-2; D unclear. Germline lookup yields CDR1 SEHNR and CDR2 FQNEAQ (reference sequence). V was cut by 4 bases and J by 4 bases, with 4 bases left in between. This CDR3 is built from 11 residues. The CDR3 DNA reads TGTGCCAGCAGCTCGACCTATGGCTACACCTTC. It translates to CASSSTYGYTF.

This clonotype was counted ten times or more. The rearrangement joins TRBV28 to TRBJ2-1, with TRBD2 matching over 8 bases. Trimming at V came to 6 bases and at J to 6 bases, leaving 4 bases not matched to a gene. The CDR3 covers 13 residues. Per the germline V gene, CDR1 is MDHEN and CDR2 is SYDVKM. This CDR3 reads CASRRGVGNEQFF. The CDR3 DNA sequence: TGTGCCAGCAGGCGGGGGGTTGGCAATGAGCAGTTCTTC.

In its sample, this clonotype was seen many times. The rearrangement links TRBV11-3 to TRBJ2-1; D call uncertain. V was cut by 3 bases and J by 8 bases, with 11 bases left in between. CDR1 and CDR2 (germline): SGHNT, YENEEA. This CDR3 spans 13 amino acids. The chain's CDR3 is CASSFTYRDEQFF. DNA for the CDR3: TGTGCCAGCAGCTTCACCTATCGGGATGAGCAGTTCTTC.

This clonotype has a count of ten or more. The chain joins TRBV24-1 to TRBJ2-1; 10 bases are shared with TRBD2. The CDR3 extends over 16 amino acids. With 3 bases clipped from V and 4 bases from J, the junction kept 5 bases outside the gene matches. The germline CDR1 and CDR2 sequences are KGHDR and SFDVKD. CDR3 sequence (DNA): TGTGCCACCAGTGATCCCGGGACTAGCGATTACAATGAGCAGTTCTTC. Amino acids: CATSDPGTSDYNEQFF.

This chain joins TRBV9 and TRBJ2-5; 10 bases are a match to TRBD1. Per the germline V gene, CDR1 is SGDLS and CDR2 is YYNGEE. There are 15 residues in the CDR3. V was pared by 0 bases and J by 5 bases, with 4 bases of the junction left unmatched. The CDR3 region has the DNA TGTGCCAGCAGCGTAGAGGGACAGGGGCGGGAGACCCAGTACTTC. It specifies CASSVEGQGRETQYF.

This rearrangement joins TRBV7-9 to TRBJ2-3; 8 nucleotides align to TRBD2. CDR1 SEHNR and CDR2 FQNEAQ come from the germline V gene (reference sequence). J gave up 7 bases and V 5 bases, and 23 bases lay outside the gene matches. The CDR3 covers 19 residues. CDR3 loop: CASSPEMGSSAGGAYTQYF. The DNA for the CDR3 is TGTGCCAGCAGCCCTGAGATGGGATCCTCGGCGGGAGGCGCGTATACGCAGTATTTT.

The chain recombines TRBV4-1 with TRBJ2-1, with 7 positions matching TRBD2. The CDR3 consists of 15 residues. Germline V gene sequence: CDR1 MGHRA, CDR2 YSYEKL. With 5 bases clipped from V and 8 bases from J, the junction kept 12 bases outside the gene matches. The CDR3 reads CASSVRREYPDEQFF. CDR3 coding DNA: TGCGCCAGCAGCGTTCGGCGGGAGTATCCCGATGAGCAGTTCTTC.

This clonotype was picked up many times. This rearrangement joins TRBV12-3 or TRBV12-4 to TRBJ1-1, with 7 positions matching TRBD1. The CDR3 is 14 residues long. V was clipped by 4 bases and J by 8 bases; unmatched bases: 10. As DNA, the CDR3 is TGTGCCAGCAGTTCAAGGGGGAGGGGGCTCGAAGCTTTCTTT. Its translation is CASSSRGRGLEAFF.

This clonotype was counted between two and nine times. The chain joins TRBV6-1 to TRBJ2-7, with D uncertain. CDR1 is MNHNS, CDR2 SASEGT, per germline. The CDR3 extends over 14 amino acids. V lost 6 bases to trimming and J lost 2 bases, with 14 bases between them. The CDR3 is CASSIYLETYEQYF. The CDR3 nucleotides read TGTGCCAGCAGCATCTATCTCGAAACCTACGAGCAGTACTTC.

This clonotype was seen many times. CDR3 DNA: TGCAGCGTTGTCGCGGGAGGGCCCAGTTCCAATGAGCAGTTCTTC. It is translated as CSVVAGGPSSNEQFF. V and J are TRBV29-1 and TRBJ2-1; 9 bases are shared with TRBD2. There are 15 residues in the CDR3. Germline V gene lookup returns CDR1 SQVTM and CDR2 ANQGSEA. V dropped 4 bases and J dropped 6; count of bases not matched to a gene: 10.

This clonotype was seen at least ten times. The chain combines TRBV12-3 or TRBV12-4 with TRBJ1-1; D gene ambiguous. CDR3 length equals 13 residues. Trimming removed 0 bases from V and 11 bases from J, with 13 bases in between. The CDR3 sequence is CASSLALRGGAFF. The CDR3 bases are TGTGCCAGCAGTTTAGCGCTTCGTGGCGGGGCTTTCTTT.

Ten or more counts support this clonotype. The chain recombines TRBV2 with TRBJ2-7; TRBD2 agrees at 15 bases. With V trimmed by 6 bases and J by 1 base, 7 bases remained unmatched. The CDR3 contains 17 residues. CDR1 is SNHLY and CDR2 is FYNNEI in the germline V gene. For the CDR3, the DNA is TGTGCCAGCAGACCGGGACTAGCGGGAGGAAAGTCCTACGAGCAGTACTTC. Translating it yields CASRPGLAGGKSYEQYF.

This clonotype was recorded a few times. The chain couples TRBV18 to TRBJ2-3; 9 bases agree with TRBD2. Trimming cost V 4 bases and J 2 bases; bases outside gene matches: 10. The CDR3 sequence is 17 residues long. The germline CDR1 and CDR2 sequences are KGHSH and LQKENI. The CDR3 is CASSQPPSGRITDTQYF. CDR3 nucleotides: TGTGCCAGCTCACAGCCACCCAGCGGGAGGATCACAGATACGCAGTATTTT.

As to this clonotype: The junction and the germline gene differ at one end; a read error may be behind it. The V and J genes are TRBV7-7 and TRBJ2-1; D not certain. In germline, CDR1 is SSHAT, CDR2 FNYEAQ (reference sequence). The CDR3 is 13 amino acids. The CDR3 DNA sequence: TGTGCTAGCAGCGTAGGACCAGTTGATGAGCAGTTCTTC. Protein sequence: CASSVGPVDEQFF.

This clonotype was observed many times. V usage is TRBV9 and J usage is TRBJ2-1, with TRBD1 matching 8 bases. The CDR3 has 15 residues. V shed 7 bases and J 0 bases; nucleotides not matched to a gene: 6. Germline CDR1 is SGDLS and CDR2 is YYNGEE. Here the CDR3 reads CASATGGSSYNEQFF. CDR3 bases: TGTGCCAGCGCCACAGGGGGAAGCTCCTACAATGAGCAGTTCTTC.

The chain's CDR3 is CASSFGELWGREQFF. DNA of the CDR3: TGCGCCAGCAGCTTTGGGGAATTGTGGGGGCGCGAGCAGTTCTTC. The chain links TRBV5-1 to TRBJ2-1; tentative D call: TRBD1 (6 bases). Germline V gives CDR1 SGHRS, CDR2 YFSETQ. The ends were cut back, 2 bases at V and 10 bases at J, with 19 bases in the middle. This CDR3 is built from 15 residues. The full variable domain, completed using reference TRBV5-1 and TRBJ2-1, is KAGVTQTPRYLIKTRGQQVTLSCSPISGHRSVSWYQQTPGQGLQFLFEYFSETQRNKGNFPGRFSGRQFSNSRSEMNVSTLELGDSALYLCASSFGELWGREQFFGPGTRLTVL.

This clonotype was counted many times. The V gene is TRBV2, the J gene TRBJ2-3; D possibly corresponds to TRBD1 (6 bases). CDR3 length: 14 amino acids. V shed 6 bases and J shed 3 bases, with 13 bases lying between them. Germline V gene sequence: CDR1 SNHLY, CDR2 FYNNEI. The CDR3 bases are TGTGCCAGCAGCCGGGACCAGGGGACAGATACGCAGTATTTT. Its translation is CASSRDQGTDTQYF.

In its sample, this clonotype was seen a few times. The junction departs from germline at one end; a sequencing error may be responsible. The J gene is TRBJ1-4, the V gene TRBV11-1, with 8 bases aligning to TRBD1. Germline lookup yields CDR1 SGHAT and CDR2 FQDESV (reference sequence). This CDR3 contains 15 residues. The CDR3 protein is CASSLGTGTNEKLFF. For the CDR3, the DNA is TGCGCCAGCAGCTTAGGGACAGGTACTAATGAAAAACTGTTTTTT.

This clonotype came up many times. V usage is TRBV24-1 and J usage is TRBJ2-5; D may be TRBD1 (6 bases). The CDR3 length is 15 residues. V was cut by 1 base and J by 0 bases, with 8 bases left in between. The germline CDR1 and CDR2 sequences are KGHDR and SFDVKD. CDR3 sequence (DNA): TGTGCCACCAGTGATTTATACAGGGACCAAGAGACCCAGTACTTC. Amino acids: CATSDLYRDQETQYF.

This clonotype showed up many times. This chain joins TRBV20-1 and TRBJ2-7; the D gene is possibly TRBD2 (6 bases). This CDR3 is 16 amino acids long. The V gene's germline CDR1 is DFQATT and CDR2 SNEGSKA (reference sequence). V was cut by 6 bases and J by 0 bases, with 21 bases left in between. In DNA, the CDR3 is TGCAGTGCCACCGGGGGTACAGTGACGAGCTCCTACGAGCAGTACTTC. Encoded protein: CSATGGTVTSSYEQYF.

This clonotype was seen many times. This chain connects TRBV28 to TRBJ1-4, with 8 bases aligning to TRBD1. With V trimmed by 3 bases and J by 7 bases, 4 bases remained unmatched. CDR3 length equals 14 residues. From germline, CDR1 is MDHEN and CDR2 SYDVKM. This CDR3 reads CASSFTGGREKLFF. CDR3 coding DNA: TGTGCCAGCAGTTTTACAGGGGGACGTGAAAAACTGTTTTTT.

There are many counts of this clonotype. The genes are TRBV20-1 and TRBJ2-7; D is ambiguous. Germline V gene lookup returns CDR1 DFQATT and CDR2 SNEGSKA (reference sequence). This CDR3 contains 10 residues. Trimming left V 3 bases short and J 5 bases short, with 5 bases between. The CDR3 coding sequence is TGCAGTGCTAGCGGCGACGAGCAGTACTTC. Translating it yields CSASGDEQYF.

This clonotype occurred many times. The CDR3 loop is CASSSRTGGRETQYF. The CDR3 bases are TGTGCCAGCAGCTCGAGGACAGGGGGCAGGGAGACCCAGTACTTC. The chain joins TRBV5-4 to TRBJ2-5, with 11 nucleotides matching TRBD1. The CDR3 totals 15 residues. The V and J ends lost 3 bases and 5 bases, in that order; junction bases with no gene match: 6. Germline V gene data show CDR1 as SGHNT and CDR2 as YYREEE (reference sequence).

This clonotype was detected many times. The CDR3 loop is CASSGQGDTGELFF. The CDR3, as DNA: TGTGCCAGCAGCGGACAGGGGGACACCGGGGAGCTGTTTTTT. The rearrangement uses TRBV2 and TRBJ2-2; 10 bases are shared with TRBD1. The CDR3 sequence is 14 residues long. The ends lost 6 bases at V and 3 bases at J; junction bases unmatched: 1. Germline values: CDR1 SNHLY, CDR2 FYNNEI.

This clonotype has ten or more counts. This chain links TRBV28 with TRBJ2-1; 9 bases align to TRBD2. Germline assignment: CDR1 MDHEN and CDR2 SYDVKM. Trimming took 6 bases from V and 7 from J; bases not matched to a gene: 10. This CDR3 contains 15 residues. The CDR3 DNA reads TGTGCCAGCAGCCAACGACTAGCGGAGGGGAATGAGCAGTTCTTC. Translating it yields CASSQRLAEGNEQFF.

This clonotype has at least ten counts. The gene calls are TRBV7-9 and TRBJ1-1, with TRBD1 matching over 9 bases. V trimming: 5 bases; J trimming: 5 bases; junction bases outside the gene matches: 9. Germline V gives CDR1 SEHNR, CDR2 FQNEAQ (reference sequence). CDR3 length: 15 residues. The CDR3 DNA is TGTGCCAGCAGCAGTACAGGGGGCGCGCTTACTGAAGCTTTCTTT. Its protein product is CASSSTGGALTEAFF.